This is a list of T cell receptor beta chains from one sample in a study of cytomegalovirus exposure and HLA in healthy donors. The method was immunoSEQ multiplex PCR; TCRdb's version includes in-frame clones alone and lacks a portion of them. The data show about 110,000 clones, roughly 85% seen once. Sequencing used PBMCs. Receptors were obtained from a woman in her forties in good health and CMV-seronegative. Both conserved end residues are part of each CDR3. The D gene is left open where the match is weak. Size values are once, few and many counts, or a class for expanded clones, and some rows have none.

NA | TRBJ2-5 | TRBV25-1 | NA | CASSETEQETQYF | TGTGCCAGCAGTGAGACAGAACAAGAGACCCAGTACTTC
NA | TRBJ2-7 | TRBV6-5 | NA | CASSSTTAREQYF | TGTGCCAGCAGTTCAACGACAGCTCGAGAGCAGTACTTC
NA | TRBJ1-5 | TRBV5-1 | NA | CASSDGQWGQPQHF | TGCGCCAGCAGTGATGGACAGTGGGGTCAGCCCCAGCATTTT
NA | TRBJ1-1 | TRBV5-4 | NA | CASSPTGWRSMNTEAFF | TGTGCCAGCTCGCCAACAGGGTGGAGGAGCATGAACACTGAAGCTTTCTTT
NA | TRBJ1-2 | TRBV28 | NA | CASRVRANYGYTF | TGTGCCAGCCGGGTGAGAGCTAACTATGGCTACACCTTC
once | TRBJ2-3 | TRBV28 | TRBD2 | CASSSLAGTSTDTQYF | TGTGCCAGCAGTTCTCTAGCGGGGACAAGCACAGATACGCAGTATTTT
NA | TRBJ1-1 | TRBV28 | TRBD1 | CASGQARREAFF | TGTGCCAGCGGACAGGCTAGAAGGGAAGCTTTCTTT
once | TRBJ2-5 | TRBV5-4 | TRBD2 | CASSPNPGGQETQYF | TGTGCCAGCAGCCCCAATCCGGGGGGGCAGGAGACCCAGTACTTC
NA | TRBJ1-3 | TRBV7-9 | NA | CASSLAPDTIYF | TGTGCCAGCAGCTTAGCCCCCGACACCATATATTTT
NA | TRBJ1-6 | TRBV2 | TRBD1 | CASAPDRATFWNSPLHF | TGTGCCAGCGCACCGGACAGGGCGACTTTTTGGAATTCACCCCTCCACTTT
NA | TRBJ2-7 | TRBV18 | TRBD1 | CASSPKGQGYEQYF | TGTGCCAGCTCACCAAAGGGACAGGGCTACGAGCAGTACTTC
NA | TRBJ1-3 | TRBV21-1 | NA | CASSKMEGTIYF | TGTGCCAGCAGCAAAATGGAGGGTACCATATATTTT
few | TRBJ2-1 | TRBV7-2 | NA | CASSPFPYSYNEQFF | TGTGCCAGCAGCCCGTTCCCCTATTCCTACAATGAGCAGTTCTTC
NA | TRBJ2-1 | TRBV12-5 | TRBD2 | CASGLEGRPSGEDEQFF | TGTGCTAGTGGTTTGGAAGGTAGGCCTAGCGGGGAGGATGAGCAGTTCTTC
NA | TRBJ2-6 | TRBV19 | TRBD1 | CASTGQGSYSGANVLTF | TGTGCCAGTACGGGACAGGGTTCATACTCTGGGGCCAACGTCCTGACTTTC
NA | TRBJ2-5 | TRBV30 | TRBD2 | CAWSLGTTQETQYF | TGTGCCTGGAGCCTGGGGACTACCCAAGAGACCCAGTACTTC